A single sample gave rise to the 4 T cell receptor beta chains below, sequenced in a study of STAT5B mutations in CD4+ large granular lymphocyte leukemia. Assay: immunoSEQ multiplex PCR; the TCRdb copy retains only in-frame clones and omits some. The repertoire holds some 45,000 clones, about 86% seen once, with about 3% in the top ten. The specimen was CD4+ T cells from blood buffy coats. These receptors all come from a human donor in good health.

The genes are TRBV28 and TRBJ1-5, with TRBD1 identical over 7 bases. The ends lost 3 bases at V and 4 bases at J; junction bases unmatched: 9. Germline V lookup: CDR1 MDHEN, CDR2 SYDVKM. CDR3 length: 16 amino acids. The CDR3 is CASSFFQGGPNQPQHF. CDR3 nucleotide sequence: TGTGCCAGCAGTTTCTTTCAGGGGGGGCCTAATCAGCCCCAGCATTTT. The whole variable domain, filled in from reference TRBV28 and TRBJ1-5, reads DVKVTQSSRYLVKRTGEKVFLECVQDMDHENMFWYRQDPGLGLRLIYFSYDVKMKEKGDIPEGYSVSREKKERFSLILESASTNQTSMYLCASSFFQGGPNQPQHFGDGTRLSIL.

The chain joins TRBV2 to TRBJ1-5, with D perhaps matching TRBD1 (5 bases). The CDR3 runs 14 residues. The germline V and J ends were trimmed by 2 bases and 4 bases, with 9 bases remaining between them. Germline CDR1 is SNHLY and CDR2 is FYNNEI. The CDR3 is CASSERRGNQPQHF. CDR3 bases: TGTGCCAGCAGTGAAAGAAGGGGAAATCAGCCCCAGCATTTT.

The J gene is TRBJ2-2, the V gene TRBV6-5, with D tentatively TRBD1 or TRBD2 (6 bases each). Trimming pared 2 bases from V and 6 bases from J, leaving 10 bases between. CDR3 length equals 14 residues. Germline CDR1 is MNHEY and CDR2 is SVGAGI. The chain's CDR3 is CASSYRRGAGELFF. The CDR3 nucleotides read TGTGCCAGCAGTTACAGGAGGGGGGCCGGGGAGCTGTTTTTT.

The genes are TRBV6-4 and TRBJ2-5; 12 positions match TRBD2. This CDR3 region has 17 residues. CDR1 and CDR2 from the germline V gene are MRHNA and SNTAGT. After removal of 2 bases from V and 2 bases from J, the junction contained 6 bases not matched to a gene. Here the CDR3 reads CASSDPRLAGVQETQYF. Here the CDR3 DNA reads TGTGCCAGCAGTGACCCTAGACTAGCGGGAGTGCAAGAGACCCAGTACTTC.